The present TCR beta chain was sequenced within a study of blood T cell repertoires in COVID-19. Across the whole study: Acute and convalescent COVID-19 samples came from the United States, Italy and Spain.

V was trimmed by 1 base and J by 7 bases, leaving 11 bases between them. Germline CDR1 LGHNA, CDR2 YSLEER. This CDR3 spans 14 amino acids. Some clones are missing from TCRdb's copy, which holds only in-frame ones; the method was immunoSEQ multiplex PCR. This table has about 250,000 clones, around nine tenths appearing once. The origin of this receptor is a woman aged 55-70 years who had recovered from COVID-19. Specimen: peripheral blood. V and J are TRBV4-3 and TRBJ1-5; no firm D call. CDR3 DNA sequence: TGCGCCAGCAGCCAAGGACAATCGGGGCAGCCCCAGCATTTT. Protein product: CASSQGQSGQPQHF.